One and the same sample provided the 31 T cell receptor beta chains below, sequenced in a study of OX40 agonist ivuxolimab in advanced cancers. Assay: immunoSEQ multiplex PCR; the TCRdb copy retains only in-frame clones and omits some. The sample includes 130,000 or so clones, roughly 95% seen only once; the top ten take about 0.14%. Specimen: CD4+ or CD8+ T cells sorted from blood, collected in a trial of the OX40 agonist ivuxolimab. All receptors come from an adult with an advanced solid tumor such as melanoma, head and neck, liver or kidney cancer.

The chain carries TRBV30 and TRBJ1-1, with 8 positions matching TRBD1. Per germline, CDR1 GTSNPN and CDR2 SVGIG (reference sequence). The junction had 9 bases not matched to a gene; V was cut back by 4 bases and J by 8 bases. The CDR3 spans 13 residues. CDR3 sequence: CAWTQQGVGEAFF. In DNA, the CDR3 is TGTGCCTGGACCCAACAGGGGGTAGGGGAAGCTTTCTTT. Complete variable domain (other parts from reference TRBV30 and TRBJ1-1): SQTIHQWPATLVQPVGSPLSLECTVEGTSNPNLYWYRQAAGRGLQLLFYSVGIGQISSEVPQNLSASRPQDRQFILSSKKLLLSDSGFYLCAWTQQGVGEAFFGQGTRLTVV.

This clone was picked up one time. The chain uses TRBV27 and TRBJ2-7; a possible D gene is TRBD1 (5 bases). The germline V gene has CDR1 MNHEY and CDR2 SMNVEV (reference sequence). This CDR3 spans 14 amino acids. V gave up 5 bases and J gave up 3 bases, with 14 bases separating them. CDR3 DNA sequence: TGTGCCAGCAGTGTCGGACAATTGAACTACGAGCAGTACTTC. It yields the protein CASSVGQLNYEQYF.

The V call is TRBV21-1, the J call TRBJ2-1; the table's D call of TRBD1 was not tested on the DNA. TRBV21-1 is an annotated pseudogene. The CDR3 is 15 amino acids. CDR3 bases: TGTGCCAGCAGTAGGACAGGGTCCAGCCACAATGAGCAGTTCTTC. This codes for CASSRTGSSHNEQFF.

This chain uses TRBV5-4 with TRBJ2-2; 9 bases match TRBD1. The J segment lost 7 bases and the V segment lost 4 bases, leaving 5 bases of the junction unmatched. Germline V lookup: CDR1 SGHNT, CDR2 YYREEE (reference sequence). This CDR3 has 14 amino acids. CDR3 in amino acids: CASSLGQGHGELFF. In DNA, the CDR3 is TGTGCCAGCAGCCTCGGACAGGGGCACGGGGAGCTGTTTTTT. The full variable domain, rest sourced from reference TRBV5-4 and TRBJ2-2, is ETGVTQSPTHLIKTRGQQVTLRCSSQSGHNTVSWYQQALGQGPQFIFQYYREEENGRGNFPPRFSGLQFPNYSSELNVNALELDDSALYLCASSLGQGHGELFFGEGSRLTVL.

This chain joins TRBV19 and TRBJ2-7; TRBD2 agrees at 11 bases. Per the germline V gene, CDR1 is LNHDA and CDR2 is SQIVND (reference sequence). This CDR3 has 17 residues. The junction had 8 bases not matched to a gene; V was cut back by 3 bases and J by 1 base. CDR3 region: CASSIEASGGPSYEQYF. CDR3 bases: TGTGCCAGTAGTATTGAGGCTAGCGGGGGGCCATCCTACGAGCAGTACTTC.

V is TRBV11-3 and J is TRBJ2-3; D is unresolved. The germline CDR1 and CDR2 sequences are SGHNT and YENEEA. Trimming shortened V by 1 base and J by 1 base, and 12 bases separated the two germline ends. This CDR3 comprises 16 residues. The CDR3 sequence is CASSLGFRGRTDTQYF. The CDR3 DNA follows: TGTGCCAGCAGCTTAGGATTTCGTGGGCGCACAGATACGCAGTATTTT.

The chain combines TRBV7-9 with TRBJ2-7; 14 bases agree with TRBD2. CDR1 and CDR2 from the germline V gene are SEHNR and FQNEAQ (reference sequence). V was pared by 5 bases and J by 7 bases, with 10 bases of the junction left unmatched. This CDR3 spans 16 amino acids. The CDR3 is CASSARLAGGLAEQYF. CDR3 nucleotide sequence: TGTGCCAGCAGCGCCCGACTAGCGGGAGGGTTAGCGGAGCAGTACTTC.

This chain uses TRBV19 with TRBJ1-5, with D perhaps matching TRBD1 (6 bases). Germline lookup yields CDR1 LNHDA and CDR2 SQIVND (reference sequence). Between the trimmed V and J ends, which lost 4 bases and 4 bases, there was a span of 17 bases. The CDR3 spans 16 residues. CDR3 in amino acids: CASSTYQTGKNQPQHF. The CDR3 coding sequence is TGTGCCAGTAGTACCTATCAGACAGGCAAGAATCAGCCCCAGCATTTT.

The V and J genes are TRBV28 and TRBJ1-1, with TRBD1 matching 11 bases. CDR3 length equals 14 residues. The germline V gene has CDR1 MDHEN and CDR2 SYDVKM. The J segment lost 3 bases and the V segment lost 7 bases, leaving 4 bases of the junction unmatched. CDR3: CASIWDRGYTEAFF. As DNA, the CDR3 is TGTGCCAGCATTTGGGACAGGGGGTACACTGAAGCTTTCTTT.

The chain uses TRBV7-9 and TRBJ1-1; D perhaps matches TRBD1 (6 bases). The CDR3 is made up of 14 amino acids. V lost 5 bases and J 4 bases, leaving 14 bases between the germline ends. Germline CDR1 reads SEHNR; CDR2 reads FQNEAQ (reference sequence). The CDR3 nucleotides read TGTGCCAGCAGCCTTCAGGGGTTTACCACTGAAGCTTTCTTT. Translating it yields CASSLQGFTTEAFF.

The chain uses TRBV9 and TRBJ2-3; D is possibly TRBD1 (6 bases). Looked up from germline, CDR1 is SGDLS and CDR2 is YYNGEE. Between the trimmed V and J ends, which lost 3 bases and 5 bases, there was a span of 16 bases. The CDR3 runs 15 residues. The DNA of the CDR3 is TGTGCCAGCAGCGCCGGGACACCAGTTGTAGATACGCAGTATTTT. It specifies CASSAGTPVVDTQYF.

The V call is TRBV7-5, the J call TRBJ1-1; TRBD1 is the table's D call, not checked against the DNA. TRBV7-5 counts as a pseudogene. The CDR3 has 17 residues. CDR3 amino acids: CARSPRVGTDLNTEAFF. The CDR3, as DNA: TGTGCCAGAAGCCCCCGGGTGGGGACAGACCTGAACACTGAAGCTTTCTTT.

The chain couples TRBV18 to TRBJ2-1; the D is unclear. The CDR3 spans 14 residues. V lost 3 bases and J 0 bases, leaving 6 bases between the germline ends. Germline assignment: CDR1 KGHSH and CDR2 LQKENI. The CDR3 region has the DNA TGTGCCAGCTCACCCAGCGCCTCCTACAATGAGCAGTTCTTC. It encodes CASSPSASYNEQFF. The full variable domain, completed using reference TRBV18 and TRBJ2-1, is NAGVMQNPRHLVRRRGQEARLRCSPMKGHSHVYWYRQLPEEGLKFMVYLQKENIIDESGMPKERFSAEFPKEGPSILRIQQVVRGDSAAYFCASSPSASYNEQFFGPGTRLTVL.

The rearrangement joins TRBV5-4 to TRBJ1-5; D is unresolved. CDR1 is SGHNT, CDR2 YYREEE, per germline (reference sequence). There are 15 residues in the CDR3. Trimming removed 0 bases from V and 0 bases from J, with 7 bases in between. CDR3 bases: TGTGCCAGCAGCTTGGACGGGTATAGCAATCAGCCCCAGCATTTT. Residues: CASSLDGYSNQPQHF.

A single count supports this clone. This sequence joins TRBV5-5 and TRBJ1-5, with TRBD1 identical over 10 bases. Looked up from germline, CDR1 is SGHKS and CDR2 is YYEKEE (reference sequence). V was clipped by 0 bases and J by 11 bases; unmatched bases: 17. This CDR3 region has 18 residues. The CDR3 DNA is TGTGCCAGCAGCTTGGCCATACACCTCGGGACAGGGGAGAGGGCCCAGCATTTT. This sequence encodes CASSLAIHLGTGERAQHF.

The V and J genes are TRBV9 and TRBJ2-3; TRBD1 or TRBD2 may be the D gene (5 bases each). The CDR3 totals 15 residues. From germline, CDR1 is SGDLS and CDR2 YYNGEE. V was pared by 7 bases and J by 2 bases, with 17 bases between. This chain's CDR3 is CASGLGPPLTDTQYF. DNA of the CDR3: TGTGCCAGCGGGTTGGGACCACCGCTCACAGATACGCAGTATTTT.

V and J are TRBV5-1 and TRBJ2-5; 7 nucleotides align to TRBD1. The CDR3 is 14 amino acids. Germline lookup yields CDR1 SGHRS and CDR2 YFSETQ. With V trimmed by 7 bases and J by 1 base, 7 bases remained unmatched. The CDR3 DNA follows: TGCGCCAGCGCCCTTGGGACAGCCCAAGAGACCCAGTACTTC. Amino acid sequence: CASALGTAQETQYF.

The chain has TRBV6-6 and TRBJ1-1; D unresolved. The V and J ends lost 6 bases and 0 bases respectively, with 5 bases between them. The CDR3 consists of 12 residues. Germline loops: CDR1 MNHNY, CDR2 SVGAGI (reference sequence). The CDR3 is CASSRLNTEAFF. CDR3 nucleotide sequence: TGTGCCAGCAGCCGATTGAACACTGAAGCTTTCTTT.

The chain has TRBV5-1 and TRBJ2-1; D not certain. V shed 0 bases and J shed 1 base, with 8 bases lying between them. This CDR3 contains 15 residues. CDR1 and CDR2 (germline): SGHRS, YFSETQ. The CDR3 protein is CASSLAAVSYNEQFF. DNA of the CDR3: TGCGCCAGCAGCTTGGCGGCGGTATCCTACAATGAGCAGTTCTTC.

This rearrangement joins TRBV7-8 to TRBJ2-7; TRBD2 matches 7 bases. Germline CDR1 and CDR2: SGHVS and FQNEAQ. V shed 0 bases, J shed 0 bases, and the junction held 2 bases outside the gene matches. CDR3 length equals 15 residues. The CDR3 sequence is CASSLAAGVSYEQYF. Written as DNA, the CDR3 is TGTGCCAGCAGCTTAGCTGCGGGAGTCTCCTACGAGCAGTACTTC.

This sequence joins TRBV11-2 and TRBJ2-1; TRBD2 agrees at 10 bases. Per the germline V gene, CDR1 is SGHAT and CDR2 is FQNNGV. CDR3 length: 15 residues. Trimming cost V 5 bases and J 3 bases; bases outside gene matches: 4. The CDR3 bases are TGTGCCAGCAGCACACTAGCGGGGATCTACAATGAGCAGTTCTTC. Its translation: CASSTLAGIYNEQFF.

The V gene is TRBV5-5, the J gene TRBJ1-2; TRBD1 aligns across 7 bases. This CDR3 has 17 amino acids. The J segment lost 6 bases and the V segment lost 4 bases, leaving 18 bases of the junction unmatched. Germline CDR1 is SGHKS and CDR2 is YYEKEE (reference sequence). CDR3: CASSPALDRDLGNGYTF. The CDR3, as DNA: TGTGCCAGCAGCCCCGCTTTAGACAGGGACTTGGGTAATGGCTACACCTTC.

This chain joins TRBV5-1 and TRBJ2-1; TRBD2 matches at 9 bases. The germline V gene has CDR1 SGHRS and CDR2 YFSETQ. CDR3 length: 21 residues. The ends lost 1 base at V and 1 base at J; junction bases unmatched: 18. The CDR3 region is CASSLTLHSGGLLVSYNEQFF. The CDR3, as DNA: TGCGCCAGCAGCTTGACCCTGCACAGCGGGGGGCTCTTAGTGTCCTACAATGAGCAGTTCTTC.

The CDR3 here is CASGRSARGETQYF. DNA for the CDR3: TGTGCCAGCGGGAGATCGGCTAGAGGAGAGACCCAGTACTTC. The rearrangement joins TRBV9 to TRBJ2-5; D may be TRBD2 (5 bases). Per germline, CDR1 SGDLS and CDR2 YYNGEE. V lost 7 bases and J lost 4, with 17 bases in between. The CDR3 consists of 14 residues. Drawing the rest from reference TRBV9 and TRBJ2-5, the complete variable domain is DSGVTQTPKHLITATGQRVTLRCSPRSGDLSVYWYQQSLDQGLQFLIQYYNGEERAKGNILERFSAQQFPDLHSELNLSSLELGDSALYFCASGRSARGETQYFGPGTRLLVL.

V is TRBV12-5 and J is TRBJ2-7, with D tentatively TRBD1 or TRBD2 (5 bases each). The CDR3 spans 14 residues. V lost 3 bases and J lost 4, with 13 bases in between. Germline V gene data show CDR1 as LGHNT and CDR2 as FRNRAP. The CDR3 spells CASGLGIGAYEQYF. Here the CDR3 DNA reads TGTGCTAGTGGTTTAGGTATCGGGGCATACGAGCAGTACTTC.

The V call is TRBV18, the J call TRBJ2-7; 8 bases line up with TRBD1. Germline CDR1 reads KGHSH; CDR2 reads LQKENI. V dropped 2 bases and J dropped 0; count of bases not matched to a gene: 9. This CDR3 spans 17 amino acids. This CDR3 reads CASSPKGTGGSSYEQYF. The CDR3 DNA is TGTGCCAGCTCACCAAAAGGAACAGGGGGAAGCTCCTACGAGCAGTACTTC. The full variable domain, completed using reference TRBV18 and TRBJ2-7, is NAGVMQNPRHLVRRRGQEARLRCSPMKGHSHVYWYRQLPEEGLKFMVYLQKENIIDESGMPKERFSAEFPKEGPSILRIQQVVRGDSAAYFCASSPKGTGGSSYEQYFGPGTRLTVT.

The V and J genes are TRBV7-3 and TRBJ2-1; the D call may be TRBD1 or TRBD2 (6 bases each). Germline V gives CDR1 SGHTA, CDR2 FQGTGA. The ends were cut back, 5 bases at V and 5 bases at J, with 16 bases in the middle. The CDR3 is 15 amino acids. CDR3 in amino acids: CASSGGGNINNEQFF. CDR3 DNA sequence: TGTGCCAGCAGCGGGGGCGGGAATATCAACAATGAGCAGTTCTTC.

This clone was detected only once. The rearrangement links TRBV27 to TRBJ2-1; 7 bases match TRBD1. The V gene end was trimmed by 6 bases and the J gene end by 6 bases; junction bases not matched to a gene: 8. Germline values: CDR1 MNHEY, CDR2 SMNVEV (reference sequence). This CDR3 has 14 residues. CDR3: CASRPDRLSNEQFF. Here the CDR3 DNA reads TGTGCCAGCAGACCGGACAGGCTTAGCAATGAGCAGTTCTTC.

The chain employs TRBV7-2 and TRBJ2-2; possibly TRBD2 for D (5 bases). V was pared by 2 bases and J by 7 bases, with 20 bases between. Looked up from germline, CDR1 is SGHTA and CDR2 is FQGNSA. The CDR3 extends over 17 amino acids. The CDR3 spells CASSLRSLAVVGGELFF. In nucleotides, the CDR3 is TGTGCCAGCAGCTTACGCAGCCTAGCCGTCGTCGGCGGGGAGCTGTTTTTT.

The chain employs TRBV18 and TRBJ1-4, with TRBD1 as a possible D gene (5 bases). This CDR3 region has 14 residues. Trimming left V 2 bases short and J 5 bases short, with 9 bases between. CDR1 and CDR2 (germline): KGHSH, LQKENI. The CDR3 DNA reads as TGTGCCAGCTCACCAATGGGGACGAATGAAAAACTGTTTTTT. Its translation: CASSPMGTNEKLFF. Looking up the rest from reference TRBV18 and TRBJ1-4 gives the full variable domain: NAGVMQNPRHLVRRRGQEARLRCSPMKGHSHVYWYRQLPEEGLKFMVYLQKENIIDESGMPKERFSAEFPKEGPSILRIQQVVRGDSAAYFCASSPMGTNEKLFFGSGTQLSVL.

The chain joins TRBV6-5 to TRBJ2-1, with TRBD2 identical over 8 bases. V gave up 2 bases and J gave up 2 bases; unmatched junction bases: 5. Per the germline V gene, CDR1 is MNHEY and CDR2 is SVGAGI. There are 16 residues in the CDR3. CDR3 sequence reads: CASSYTLTSAYNEQFF. CDR3 DNA sequence: TGTGCCAGCAGTTACACCTTGACTAGCGCCTACAATGAGCAGTTCTTC.